The 6 T cell receptor beta chains in this list originate from one sample, sequenced in a study of response to subunit inactivated influenza vaccine (dated by TCRdb to between 2017 and 2018). To prepare the library, RT-PCR was applied. Instrument on record: Illumina HiSeq 2500. TCRdb itself trimmed the public reads at Q25 with fastp, ran MiXCR and retained productive beta chains. Every CDR3 protein is listed once, alongside the most common genes and DNA of its rows. Counted in this sample were about 190,000 distinct CDR3 sequences; approximately 15% of them appeared once. The ten biggest clones cover approximately 30% of the sample. The sample consisted of CD8+ T cells sorted from PBMCs, taken around 5 days after vaccination. The source is a man over 45 who received an inactivated influenza vaccine. Donor details come from another sample of the same person, matched by shared clones.

This clonotype has only a few counts. This rearrangement joins TRBV24-1 to TRBJ2-1; D not resolved. Germline CDR1 is KGHDR and CDR2 is SFDVKD. This CDR3 is 15 amino acids long. V was clipped by 5 bases and J by 0 bases, with 10 bases between them. CDR3 loop: CATSAGPSSYNEQFF. The CDR3 DNA reads as TGTGCCACCAGTGCTGGACCGAGCTCCTACAATGAGCAGTTCTTC.

This clonotype turned up a few times. The chain uses TRBV4-1 and TRBJ1-1, with no clear D. V lost 0 bases to trimming and J lost 7 bases, with 24 bases between them. This CDR3 region has 18 residues. CDR1 and CDR2 from the germline V gene are MGHRA and YSYEKL. CDR3 nucleotides: TGCGCCAGCAGCCAAGATCCTCCCCCTTCTCTTCCTTCGAATGAAGCTTTCTTT. It codes for CASSQDPPPSLPSNEAFF.

This chain joins TRBV29-1 and TRBJ2-2; 10 bases line up with TRBD1. The CDR3 loop spans 15 amino acids. J lost 5 bases, V lost 1 base, and 4 bases had no gene match. Germline V gene data show CDR1 as SQVTM and CDR2 as ANQGSEA. For the CDR3, the DNA is TGCAGCGTTGAAGGGGACAGGGGACGAACCGGGGAGCTGTTTTTT. Translating gives CSVEGDRGRTGELFF.

The V gene is TRBV4-2, the J gene TRBJ2-3; perhaps TRBD1 as D (6 bases). The V gene lost 0 bases and the J gene lost 3 bases, with 13 bases spanning the gap. The V gene's germline CDR1 is LGHNA and CDR2 YNFKEQ. CDR3 length: 16 residues. The CDR3 coding sequence is TGTGCCAGCAGCCAAGAAAGGCTAGGGGGAACAGATACGCAGTATTTT. It translates to CASSQERLGGTDTQYF.

This clonotype has a handful of counts. The rearrangement links TRBV12-3 or TRBV12-4 to TRBJ2-1; 10 bases map to TRBD2. The trim removed 5 bases at V and 3 bases at J, leaving 7 bases unmatched. This CDR3 spans 16 amino acids. This CDR3 is CASSHGGLASYNEQFF. The DNA of the CDR3 is TGTGCCAGCAGTCACGGGGGACTAGCGAGCTACAATGAGCAGTTCTTC.

The genes are TRBV6-1 and TRBJ2-5; D is unclear. Looked up from germline, CDR1 is MNHNS and CDR2 is SASEGT. With 5 bases removed from V and 5 bases from J, the gap between germline ends came to 15 bases. CDR3 length equals 14 residues. CDR3 in amino acids: CASSLSRVGETQYF. The CDR3, as DNA: TGTGCCAGCAGTCTATCACGGGTAGGGGAGACCCAGTACTTC.